Presented here are 14 T cell receptor beta chains from one specimen sequenced in a study of blood T cell repertoires in COVID-19. Sequencing was performed with immunoSEQ multiplex PCR; in TCRdb, only in-frame clones are kept and a portion is missing. The repertoire holds approximately 220,000 clones, 85% to 90% seen once, with around 3.1% in the top ten. The sample consisted of peripheral blood. The receptors come from a man in his sixties with acute or convalescent COVID-19.

The chain employs TRBV5-1 and TRBJ1-1, with 7 bases identical to TRBD1. The CDR3 covers 15 residues. Unmatched junction bases numbered 8, after V lost 5 bases and J lost 1 base. CDR1 is SGHRS, CDR2 YFSETQ, per germline. The CDR3 region is CASRRGLTTNTEAFF. In DNA, the CDR3 is TGCGCCAGCAGGAGGGGGCTGACGACGAACACTGAAGCTTTCTTT.

The rearrangement joins TRBV7-2 to TRBJ2-5; tentatively, D is TRBD1 (5 bases). Germline CDR1 SGHTA, CDR2 FQGNSA. V was clipped by 3 bases and J by 5 bases, with 16 bases between them. The CDR3 sequence is 15 residues long. The CDR3 here is CASSFDQGLGETQYF. CDR3 coding DNA: TGTGCCAGCAGCTTCGATCAGGGTCTGGGGGAGACCCAGTACTTC.

To note about this clone: The sample carries other DNA sequences with the same CDR3. This chain links TRBV12-3 or TRBV12-4 with TRBJ1-1, with D possibly TRBD1 on 5 matching bases. This CDR3 has 13 amino acids. Trimming left V 2 bases short and J 5 bases short, with 9 bases between. The CDR3 spells CASSLRQGTEAFF. CDR3 coding DNA: TGTGCCAGCAGTTTAAGGCAGGGAACTGAAGCTTTCTTT.

Note on this clone: Germline and junction disagree at one end, which may indicate a read error. This chain's CDR3 is CSTDRALF. CDR3 DNA sequence: TGCAGCACCGACAGGGCACTCTTC. The chain couples TRBV29-1 to TRBJ2-1; 7 bases agree with TRBD1. The CDR3 covers 8 residues. Germline values: CDR1 SQVTM, CDR2 ANQGSEA.

The chain couples TRBV6-2 or TRBV6-3 to TRBJ1-5, with 8 bases fitting TRBD1. This CDR3 is 16 amino acids long. Germline V gene lookup returns CDR1 MNHEY and CDR2 SVGEGT. V lost 5 bases, J lost 1 base, and 7 bases stayed unmatched. The CDR3 DNA reads as TGTGCCAGCAGTCGCGGGACAGGCGCCAGCAATCAGCCCCAGCATTTT. Translation gives CASSRGTGASNQPQHF.

The chain carries TRBV6-5 and TRBJ2-7; 11 nucleotides line up with TRBD1. This CDR3 has 14 amino acids. The germline gives CDR1 MNHEY, CDR2 SVGAGI. Unmatched junction bases numbered 12, after V lost 11 bases and J lost 6 bases. The CDR3 sequence is CASQGDRGSGEQYF. CDR3 bases: TGTGCCTCCCAAGGGGACAGGGGGAGTGGCGAGCAGTACTTC.

The rearrangement uses TRBV11-1 and TRBJ2-1; 8 nucleotides line up with TRBD2. CDR1 and CDR2 from the germline V gene are SGHAT and FQDESV (reference sequence). The CDR3 consists of 16 residues. V was pared by 7 bases and J by 3 bases, with 11 bases of the junction left unmatched. In DNA form, the CDR3 reads TGTGCCAGCACCGGTCCCCCGGGGGGGGTCTACAATGAGCAGTTCTTC. It translates to CASTGPPGGVYNEQFF.

J is TRBJ2-6 and V is TRBV27; perhaps TRBD1 as D (5 bases). This CDR3 is 17 amino acids long. Between the trimmed V and J ends, which lost 1 base and 0 bases, there was a span of 10 bases. Germline V lookup: CDR1 MNHEY, CDR2 SMNVEV (reference sequence). The CDR3 sequence: CASSLWQGNSGANVLTF. The CDR3 DNA reads as TGTGCCAGCAGTTTATGGCAGGGTAACTCTGGGGCCAACGTCCTGACTTTC.

The rearrangement links TRBV24-1 to TRBJ2-2; D possibly corresponds to TRBD2 (7 bases). Germline CDR1 is KGHDR and CDR2 is SFDVKD. The CDR3 is 14 residues long. The germline V and J ends were trimmed by 7 bases and 2 bases, with 10 bases remaining between them. The CDR3 loop is CATRAGANTGELFF. The CDR3 region has the DNA TGTGCCACCAGGGCGGGGGCAAACACCGGGGAGCTGTTTTTT.

This clone was detected a few times. The chain employs TRBV6-5 and TRBJ1-2; 8 bases fit TRBD1. The CDR3 is 15 amino acids. V was pared by 5 bases and J by 7 bases, with 12 bases of the junction left unmatched. Per germline, CDR1 MNHEY and CDR2 SVGAGI. The CDR3 sequence is CASSRALDRATGYTF. The DNA for the CDR3 is TGTGCCAGCAGTCGGGCCTTGGACAGGGCCACTGGCTACACCTTC.

The chain has TRBV2 and TRBJ2-2; weak D call: TRBD1 (5 bases). The ends were cut back, 7 bases at V and 0 bases at J, with 9 bases in the middle. This CDR3 has 14 residues. Germline V gene lookup returns CDR1 SNHLY and CDR2 FYNNEI. CDR3 sequence reads: CASKRTTNTGELFF. DNA of the CDR3: TGTGCCAGCAAAAGGACAACGAACACCGGGGAGCTGTTTTTT.

The gene calls are TRBV14 and TRBJ2-7; D perhaps matches TRBD1 (6 bases). The CDR3 loop spans 14 amino acids. CDR1 is SGHDN and CDR2 is FVKESK in the germline V gene. Trimming took off 3 bases at V and 6 bases at J, with 15 bases between the two ends. CDR3 nucleotides: TGTGCCAGCAGCCACACAGGGAGTTCAATCGAGCAGTACTTC. Translating gives CASSHTGSSIEQYF.

This CDR3 reads CASSDRVTSSNQPQHF. The CDR3 DNA follows: TGTGCCAGTAGTGACAGGGTGACCTCGAGCAATCAGCCCCAGCATTTT. This chain joins TRBV19 and TRBJ1-5; 7 nucleotides align to TRBD1. V gave up 5 bases and J gave up 1 base; unmatched junction bases: 8. CDR3 size: 16 residues. The germline V gene has CDR1 LNHDA and CDR2 SQIVND (reference sequence).

The rearrangement joins TRBV18 to TRBJ2-3; 9 bases line up with TRBD1. Germline CDR1 and CDR2: KGHSH and LQKENI. The CDR3 consists of 15 residues. The V and J ends lost 1 base and 5 bases, in that order; junction bases with no gene match: 4. In DNA form, the CDR3 reads TGTGCCAGCTCACCACGGGACAGGGTTGTAGATACGCAGTATTTT. It encodes CASSPRDRVVDTQYF. Looking up the rest from reference TRBV18 and TRBJ2-3 gives the full variable domain: NAGVMQNPRHLVRRRGQEARLRCSPMKGHSHVYWYRQLPEEGLKFMVYLQKENIIDESGMPKERFSAEFPKEGPSILRIQQVVRGDSAAYFCASSPRDRVVDTQYFGPGTRLTVL.